This record concerns one TCR beta chain sequence. This entry is derived from a study of T cell responses to AZD1222 COVID-19 vaccine. The CDR3 has 16 residues. Germline CDR1 and CDR2: SGHVS and FNYEAQ. Between the trimmed V and J ends, which lost 1 base and 1 base, there was a span of 11 bases. Profiled with immunoSEQ multiplex PCR; TCRdb holds only in-frame clones, not every one. This table has 73,000 or so clones, 60% to 85% appearing once. The chain uses TRBV7-6 and TRBJ2-1; D might be TRBD1 (5 bases). This sample comprised peripheral blood, obtained 28 days after the second AZD1222 dose. This clonotype was sampled from an adult who received the AZD1222 COVID-19 vaccine. The CDR3 region has the DNA TGTGCCAGCAGCTTAGAGGGGATCGGTTCCTACAATGAGCAGTTCTTC. Residues: CASSLEGIGSYNEQFF.